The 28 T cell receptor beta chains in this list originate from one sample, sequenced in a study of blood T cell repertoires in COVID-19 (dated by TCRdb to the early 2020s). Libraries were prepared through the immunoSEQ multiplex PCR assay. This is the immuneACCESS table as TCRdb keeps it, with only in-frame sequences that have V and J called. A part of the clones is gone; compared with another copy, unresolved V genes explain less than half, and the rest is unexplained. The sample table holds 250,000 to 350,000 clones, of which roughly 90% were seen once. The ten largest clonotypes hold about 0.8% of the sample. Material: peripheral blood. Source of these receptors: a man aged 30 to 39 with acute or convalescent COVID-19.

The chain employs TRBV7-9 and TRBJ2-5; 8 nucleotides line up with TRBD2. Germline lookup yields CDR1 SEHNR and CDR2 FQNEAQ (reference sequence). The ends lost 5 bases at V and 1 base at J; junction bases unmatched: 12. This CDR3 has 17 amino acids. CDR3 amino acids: CASSTPLAGRLQETQYF. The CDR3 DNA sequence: TGTGCCAGCAGCACGCCCTTAGCGGGACGCCTCCAAGAGACCCAGTACTTC. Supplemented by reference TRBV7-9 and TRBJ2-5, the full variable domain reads DTGVSQNPRHKITKRGQNVTFRCDPISEHNRLYWYRQTLGQGPEFLTYFQNEAQLEKSRLLSDRFSAERPKGSFSTLEIQRTEQGDSAMYLCASSTPLAGRLQETQYFGPGTRLLVL.

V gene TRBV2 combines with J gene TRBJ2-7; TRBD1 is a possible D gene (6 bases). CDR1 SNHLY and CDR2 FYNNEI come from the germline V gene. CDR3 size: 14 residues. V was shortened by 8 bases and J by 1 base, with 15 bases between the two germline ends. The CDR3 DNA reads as TGTGCCAGCTTTGTCGACAGGATGTCCTACGAGCAGTACTTC. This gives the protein CASFVDRMSYEQYF.

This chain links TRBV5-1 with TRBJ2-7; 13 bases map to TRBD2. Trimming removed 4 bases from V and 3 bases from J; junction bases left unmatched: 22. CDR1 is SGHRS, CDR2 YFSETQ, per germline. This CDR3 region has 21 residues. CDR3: CASSPGSKGTSGMSGRYEQYF. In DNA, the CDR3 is TGCGCCAGCAGCCCCGGGAGCAAAGGGACTAGCGGGATGTCGGGGCGCTACGAGCAGTACTTC.

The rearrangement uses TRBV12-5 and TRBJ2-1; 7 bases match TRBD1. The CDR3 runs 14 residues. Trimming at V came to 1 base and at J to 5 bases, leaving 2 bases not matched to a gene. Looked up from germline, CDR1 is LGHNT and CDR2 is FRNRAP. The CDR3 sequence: CASGLGTGHNEQFF. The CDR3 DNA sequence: TGTGCTAGTGGTTTGGGGACAGGACACAATGAGCAGTTCTTC.

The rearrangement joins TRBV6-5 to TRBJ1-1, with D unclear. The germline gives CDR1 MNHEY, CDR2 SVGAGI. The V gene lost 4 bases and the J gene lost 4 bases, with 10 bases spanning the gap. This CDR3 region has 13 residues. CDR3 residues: CASSSIEPTEAFF. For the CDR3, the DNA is TGTGCCAGCAGTTCCATCGAGCCCACTGAAGCTTTCTTT.

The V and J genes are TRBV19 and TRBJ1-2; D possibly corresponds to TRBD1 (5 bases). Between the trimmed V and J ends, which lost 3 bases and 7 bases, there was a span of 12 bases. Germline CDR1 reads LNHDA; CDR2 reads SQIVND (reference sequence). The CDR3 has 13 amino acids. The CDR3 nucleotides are TGTGCCAGTAGTATGTCCAGGGATCGTGGCTACACCTTC. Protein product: CASSMSRDRGYTF.

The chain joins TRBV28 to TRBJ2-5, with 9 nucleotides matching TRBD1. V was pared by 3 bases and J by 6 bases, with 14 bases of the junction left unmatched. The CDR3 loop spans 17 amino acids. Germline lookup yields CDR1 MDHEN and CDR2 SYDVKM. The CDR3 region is CASSLLPPGQGGKTQYF. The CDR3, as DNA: TGTGCCAGCAGTTTGCTCCCCCCGGGACAGGGAGGGAAGACCCAGTACTTC.

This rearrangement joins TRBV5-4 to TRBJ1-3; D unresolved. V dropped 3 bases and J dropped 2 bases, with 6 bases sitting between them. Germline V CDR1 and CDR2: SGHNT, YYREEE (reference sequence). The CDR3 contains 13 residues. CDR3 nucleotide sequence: TGTGCCAGCAGCTCAGAAGCTGGAAACACCATATATTTT. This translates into CASSSEAGNTIYF.

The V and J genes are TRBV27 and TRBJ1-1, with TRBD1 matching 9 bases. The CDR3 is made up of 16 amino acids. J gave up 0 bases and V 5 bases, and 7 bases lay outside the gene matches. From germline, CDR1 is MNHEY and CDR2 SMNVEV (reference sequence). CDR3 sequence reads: CASSPGQGRVNTEAFF. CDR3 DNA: TGTGCCAGCAGTCCCGGACAGGGGAGGGTGAACACTGAAGCTTTCTTT.

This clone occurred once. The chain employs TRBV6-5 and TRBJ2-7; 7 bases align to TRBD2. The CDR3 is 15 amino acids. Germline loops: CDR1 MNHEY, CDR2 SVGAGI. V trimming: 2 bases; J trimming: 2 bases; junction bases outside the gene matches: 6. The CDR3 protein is CASSYGAGPPYEQYF. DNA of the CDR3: TGTGCCAGCAGTTACGGAGCGGGGCCTCCCTACGAGCAGTACTTC.

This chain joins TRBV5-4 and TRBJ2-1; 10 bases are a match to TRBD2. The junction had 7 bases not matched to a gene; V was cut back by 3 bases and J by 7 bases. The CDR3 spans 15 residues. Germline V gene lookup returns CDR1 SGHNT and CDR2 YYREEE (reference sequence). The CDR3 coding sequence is TGTGCCAGCAGCTCCCGACTAGCGGGTTTAAATGAGCAGTTCTTC. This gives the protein CASSSRLAGLNEQFF. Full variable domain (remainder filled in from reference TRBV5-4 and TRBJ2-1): ETGVTQSPTHLIKTRGQQVTLRCSSQSGHNTVSWYQQALGQGPQFIFQYYREEENGRGNFPPRFSGLQFPNYSSELNVNALELDDSALYLCASSSRLAGLNEQFFGPGTRLTVL.

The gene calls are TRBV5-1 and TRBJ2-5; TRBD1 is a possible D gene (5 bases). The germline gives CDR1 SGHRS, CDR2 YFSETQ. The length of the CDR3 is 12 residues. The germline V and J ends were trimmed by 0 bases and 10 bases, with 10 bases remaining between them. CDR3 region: CASSLEGANQYF. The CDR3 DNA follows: TGCGCCAGCAGCTTGGAAGGGGCCAACCAGTACTTC.

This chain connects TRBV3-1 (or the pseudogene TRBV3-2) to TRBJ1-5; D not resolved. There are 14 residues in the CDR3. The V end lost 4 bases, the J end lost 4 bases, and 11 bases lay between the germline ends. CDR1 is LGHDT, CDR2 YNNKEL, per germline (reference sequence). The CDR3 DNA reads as TGTGCCAGCAGCCCTTCCACGGGGAATCAGCCCCAGCATTTT. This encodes CASSPSTGNQPQHF.

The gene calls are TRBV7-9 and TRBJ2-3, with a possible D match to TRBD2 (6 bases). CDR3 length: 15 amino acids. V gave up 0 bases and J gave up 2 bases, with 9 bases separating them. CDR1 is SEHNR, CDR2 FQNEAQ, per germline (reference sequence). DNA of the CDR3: TGTGCCAGCAGCTTAGCACTAGCCTCCACAGATACGCAGTATTTT. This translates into CASSLALASTDTQYF.

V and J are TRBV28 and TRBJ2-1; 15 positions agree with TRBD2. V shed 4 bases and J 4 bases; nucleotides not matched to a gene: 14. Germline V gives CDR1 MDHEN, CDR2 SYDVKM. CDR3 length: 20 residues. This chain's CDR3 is CASSSPGLAGGQYLYNEQFF. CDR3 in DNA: TGTGCCAGCAGTTCGCCGGGACTAGCGGGGGGCCAATATTTATACAATGAGCAGTTCTTC.

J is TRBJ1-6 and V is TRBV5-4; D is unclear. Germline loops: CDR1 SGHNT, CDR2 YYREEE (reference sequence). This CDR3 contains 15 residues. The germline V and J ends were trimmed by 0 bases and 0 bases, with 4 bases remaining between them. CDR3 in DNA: TGTGCCAGCAGCTTGGACAGCTCCTATAATTCACCCCTCCACTTT. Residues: CASSLDSSYNSPLHF. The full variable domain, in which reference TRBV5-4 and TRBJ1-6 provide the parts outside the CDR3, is ETGVTQSPTHLIKTRGQQVTLRCSSQSGHNTVSWYQQALGQGPQFIFQYYREEENGRGNFPPRFSGLQFPNYSSELNVNALELDDSALYLCASSLDSSYNSPLHFGNGTRLTVT.

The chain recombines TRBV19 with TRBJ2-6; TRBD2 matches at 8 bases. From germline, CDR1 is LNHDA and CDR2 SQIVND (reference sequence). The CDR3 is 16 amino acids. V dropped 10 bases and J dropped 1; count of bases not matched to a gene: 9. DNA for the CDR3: TGTGCCACAACAACGGGGGGGCTGTCTGGGGCCAACGTCCTGACTTTC. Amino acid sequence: CATTTGGLSGANVLTF.

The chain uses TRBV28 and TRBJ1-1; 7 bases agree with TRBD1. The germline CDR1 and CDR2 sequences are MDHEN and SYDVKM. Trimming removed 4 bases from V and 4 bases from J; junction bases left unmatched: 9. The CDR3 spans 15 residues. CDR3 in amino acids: CASSSTWTGLTEAFF. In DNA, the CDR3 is TGTGCCAGCAGTTCGACGTGGACAGGCCTCACTGAAGCTTTCTTT.

Here the CDR3 DNA reads TGTGCCTGGAGGAGGAACACTGAAGCTTTCTTT. The encoded protein is CAWRRNTEAFF. The rearrangement joins TRBV30 to TRBJ1-1; no firm D call. With 3 bases removed from V and 1 base from J, the gap between germline ends came to 3 bases. CDR1 is GTSNPN, CDR2 SVGIG, per germline (reference sequence). CDR3 length equals 11 residues.

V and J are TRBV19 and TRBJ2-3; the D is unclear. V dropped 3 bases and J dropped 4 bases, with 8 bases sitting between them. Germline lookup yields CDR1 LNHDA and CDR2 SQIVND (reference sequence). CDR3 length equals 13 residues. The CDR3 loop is CASSIMASDTQYF. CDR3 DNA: TGTGCCAGTAGTATTATGGCTTCAGATACGCAGTATTTT.

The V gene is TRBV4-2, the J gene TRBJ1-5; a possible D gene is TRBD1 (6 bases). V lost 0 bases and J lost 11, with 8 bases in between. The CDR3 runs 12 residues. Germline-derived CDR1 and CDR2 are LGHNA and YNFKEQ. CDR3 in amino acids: CASSQDRGSQHF. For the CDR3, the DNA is TGTGCCAGCAGCCAAGACAGGGGCTCCCAGCATTTT.

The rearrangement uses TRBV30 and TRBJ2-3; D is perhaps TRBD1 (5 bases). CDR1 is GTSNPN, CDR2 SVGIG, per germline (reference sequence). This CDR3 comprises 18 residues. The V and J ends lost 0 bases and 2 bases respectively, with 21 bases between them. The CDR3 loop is CAWSVGSQFRGPTDTQYF. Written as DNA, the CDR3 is TGTGCCTGGAGTGTAGGCTCTCAGTTTAGGGGTCCCACAGATACGCAGTATTTT.

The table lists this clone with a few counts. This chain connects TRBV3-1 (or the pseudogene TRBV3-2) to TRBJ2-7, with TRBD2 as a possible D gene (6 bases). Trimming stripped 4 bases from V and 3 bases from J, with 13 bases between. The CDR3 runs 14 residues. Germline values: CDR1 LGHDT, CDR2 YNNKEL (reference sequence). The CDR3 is CASSPPGALYEQYF. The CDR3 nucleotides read TGTGCCAGCAGCCCCCCGGGAGCGCTCTACGAGCAGTACTTC.

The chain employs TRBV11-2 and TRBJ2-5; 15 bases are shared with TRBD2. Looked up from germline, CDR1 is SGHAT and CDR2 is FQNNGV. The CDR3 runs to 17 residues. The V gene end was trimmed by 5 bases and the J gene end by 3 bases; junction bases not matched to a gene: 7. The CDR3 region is CASSRTSGGAVKETQYF. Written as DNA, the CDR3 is TGTGCCAGCAGCCGGACTAGCGGGGGGGCCGTTAAAGAGACCCAGTACTTC.

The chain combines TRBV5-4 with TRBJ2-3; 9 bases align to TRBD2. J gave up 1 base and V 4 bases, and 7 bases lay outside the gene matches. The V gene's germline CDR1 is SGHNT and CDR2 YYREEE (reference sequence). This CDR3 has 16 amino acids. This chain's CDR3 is CASSLGLARGTDTQYF. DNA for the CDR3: TGTGCCAGCAGCCTAGGACTAGCGAGGGGCACAGATACGCAGTATTTT.

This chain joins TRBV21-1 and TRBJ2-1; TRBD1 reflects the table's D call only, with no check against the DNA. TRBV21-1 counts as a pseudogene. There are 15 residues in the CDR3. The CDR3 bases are TGTGCCAGCAGCAAAGAACAGCTCTCCTACAATGAGCAGTTCTTC. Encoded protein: CASSKEQLSYNEQFF.

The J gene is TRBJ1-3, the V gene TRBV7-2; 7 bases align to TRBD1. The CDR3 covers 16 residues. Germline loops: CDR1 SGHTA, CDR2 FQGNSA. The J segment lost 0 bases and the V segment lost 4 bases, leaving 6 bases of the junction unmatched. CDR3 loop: CASSSQGQTSGNTIYF. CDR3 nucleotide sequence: TGTGCCAGCAGCTCACAGGGACAGACCTCTGGAAACACCATATATTTT.

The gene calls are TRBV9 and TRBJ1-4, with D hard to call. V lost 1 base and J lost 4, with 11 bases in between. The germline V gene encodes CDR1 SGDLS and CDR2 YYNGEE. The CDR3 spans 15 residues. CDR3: CASSVFEGSNEKLFF. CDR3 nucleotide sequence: TGTGCCAGCAGCGTATTTGAGGGAAGTAATGAAAAACTGTTTTTT.